This record looks at one T cell receptor (beta chain) sequence and its context. The source of the sample is a study of shared clonotypes between healthy human individuals. The CDR3 is 15 amino acids. The V and J ends lost 0 bases and 2 bases respectively, with 11 bases between them. CDR1 is MGHRA, CDR2 YSYEKL, per germline. The assay was immunoSEQ multiplex PCR, and TCRdb's table has in-frame clones only and misses some. The data show around 2,000,000 clones, approximately 95% seen once. Naive-designated CD8 cells lacked CD45RO, were positively enriched for CCR7, and omitted terminally differentiated effector memory CD45RA+ cells.

The clonotype comes from a young man in good health. The chain has TRBV4-1 and TRBJ2-7; D gene unclear. Sequencing input: naive CD8+ T cells sorted from blood. The CDR3 DNA is TGCGCCAGCAGCCAAGAATCGACCAAGCCCTACGAGCAGTACTTC. Amino acid sequence: CASSQESTKPYEQYF.